The 8 T cell receptor beta chains listed next were all sequenced from one sample in a study of CD8 T cells in Susac syndrome. Reverse transcription of 0.5 to 1 ug RNA was performed with random hexamers. TCRdb redid the calling of the immunoSEQ multiplex PCR reads with MiXCR, one entry per CDR3 protein. In the table there are approximately 210,000 distinct CDR3 sequences, about 94% of which are singletons. The sample was CD4+ T cells from PBMCs. The source of these receptors is a human donor with Susac syndrome.

This rearrangement joins TRBV6-1 to TRBJ2-3; 9 bases fit TRBD2. V was pared by 7 bases and J by 2 bases, with 7 bases of the junction left unmatched. This CDR3 has 15 residues. The germline gives CDR1 MNHNS, CDR2 SASEGT. This CDR3 reads CASILGTSSTDTQYF. CDR3 bases: TGTGCCAGCATCTTGGGGACTAGCTCCACAGATACGCAGTATTTT.

This rearrangement joins TRBV20-1 to TRBJ1-2; D gene ambiguous. Germline-derived CDR1 and CDR2 are DFQATT and SNEGSKA (reference sequence). V lost 2 bases, J lost 4 bases, and 14 bases lay in between. CDR3 length: 14 amino acids. CDR3 sequence: CSARTVLDVYGYTF. CDR3 nucleotide sequence: TGCAGTGCTAGAACGGTTTTGGATGTCTATGGCTACACCTTC.

This chain joins TRBV6-2 or TRBV6-3 and TRBJ2-4; 7 bases fit TRBD2. Germline trimming cut 2 bases from V and 7 bases from J; bases unmatched to any gene: 5. The CDR3 spans 14 residues. The germline gives CDR1 MNHEY, CDR2 SVGEGT. As DNA, the CDR3 is TGTGCCAGCAGTTACGGGGAGGGTCGGAACATTCAGTACTTC. This gives the protein CASSYGEGRNIQYF.

The CDR3 loop is CASSLAGNSSLHF. The CDR3, as DNA: TGCGCCAGCAGCTTGGCTGGTAACTCATCCCTCCACTTT. The chain uses TRBV5-1 and TRBJ1-6; unclear D gene. The germline CDR1 and CDR2 sequences are SGHRS and YFSETQ. This CDR3 region has 13 residues. The germline V and J ends were trimmed by 0 bases and 14 bases, with 12 bases remaining between them.

As DNA, the CDR3 is TGTGCCAGCAATTCGAGGGGGCAGGGTGAGCAGTTCTTC. This encodes CASNSRGQGEQFF. The V call is TRBV6-6, the J call TRBJ2-1, with 7 bases matching TRBD1. CDR1 and CDR2 from the germline V gene are MNHNY and SVGAGI (reference sequence). The J segment lost 9 bases and the V segment lost 7 bases, leaving 9 bases of the junction unmatched. This CDR3 has 13 residues.

This clonotype showed up just once. The chain employs TRBV6-5 and TRBJ1-5; 10 nucleotides agree with TRBD1. Losses at the gene ends were 4 bases for V and 7 bases for J; bases not matched to a gene: 10. This CDR3 is built from 16 residues. CDR1 MNHEY and CDR2 SVGAGI come from the germline V gene. CDR3 in amino acids: CASSSDSDRGKQPQHF. In DNA, the CDR3 is TGTGCCAGCAGTTCAGATTCGGACAGGGGGAAGCAGCCCCAGCATTTT.

The V and J genes are TRBV30 and TRBJ1-6; 7 nucleotides agree with TRBD1. Trimming removed 3 bases from V and 7 bases from J; junction bases left unmatched: 12. The CDR3 contains 16 residues. Looked up from germline, CDR1 is GTSNPN and CDR2 is SVGIG (reference sequence). CDR3 sequence reads: CAWSPPPGQWNSPLHF. The CDR3 nucleotides read TGTGCCTGGAGCCCCCCCCCGGGACAGTGGAATTCACCCCTCCACTTT.

This clonotype was observed a single time. The V call is TRBV5-4, the J call TRBJ1-2; maybe TRBD1 (6 bases). The CDR3 is 15 residues long. The ends were cut back, 4 bases at V and 4 bases at J, with 17 bases in the middle. Germline CDR1 is SGHNT and CDR2 is YYREEE (reference sequence). As DNA, the CDR3 is TGTGCCAGCAGCCCCGGAGGGGGGCGTAGCTATGGCTACACCTTC. Translation: CASSPGGGRSYGYTF.